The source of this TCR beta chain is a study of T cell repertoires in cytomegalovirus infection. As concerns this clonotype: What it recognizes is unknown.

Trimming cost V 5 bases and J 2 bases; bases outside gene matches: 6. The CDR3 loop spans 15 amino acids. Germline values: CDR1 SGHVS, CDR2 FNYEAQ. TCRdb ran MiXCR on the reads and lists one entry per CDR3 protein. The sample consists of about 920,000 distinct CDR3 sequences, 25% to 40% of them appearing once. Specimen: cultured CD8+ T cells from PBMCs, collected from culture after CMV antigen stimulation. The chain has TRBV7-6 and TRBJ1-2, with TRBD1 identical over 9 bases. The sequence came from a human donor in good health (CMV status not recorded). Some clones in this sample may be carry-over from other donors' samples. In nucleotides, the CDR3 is TGTGCCAGCAGCGAGGGGACAGGGCCAAACTATGGCTACACCTTC. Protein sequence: CASSEGTGPNYGYTF. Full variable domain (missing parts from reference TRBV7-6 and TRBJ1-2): GAGVSQSPRYKVTKRGQDVALRCDPISGHVSLYWYRQALGQGPEFLTYFNYEAQQDKSGLPNDRFSAERPEGSISTLTIQRTEQRDSAMYRCASSEGTGPNYGYTFGSGTRLTVV.